This T cell receptor (beta chain) stems from a study of blood T cell repertoires in COVID-19. As for the study in general: Donors in the United States, Italy and Spain gave samples during acute or convalescent COVID-19.

Study processing details: Amplification from reference gene primers served as the basis for estimated nucleated cell counts. The data were produced by immunoSEQ multiplex PCR, yet TCRdb's version contains in-frame clones alone and is incomplete. Clone size and the V and J calls come from that table; the DNA yielded D and trimming. This sample yields 150,000 to 180,000 clones, of which under 95% are seen a single time; roughly 0.54% belongs to the top ten. V was shortened by 2 bases and J by 9 bases, with 7 bases between the two germline ends. The CDR3 is made up of 12 amino acids. Germline CDR1 reads WNHNN; CDR2 reads SYGVQD (reference sequence).

V is TRBV10-1 and J is TRBJ2-2, with a tentative D call TRBD2 (5 bases). This clonotype was sampled from a man aged 50-59 years with acute or convalescent COVID-19. The sample was peripheral blood. The CDR3 loop reads CASSEGERELFF. The CDR3 bases are TGCGCCAGCAGTGAGGGGGAGAGGGAGCTGTTTTTT.